One and the same sample provided the 32 T cell receptor beta chains below, sequenced in a study of blood T cell repertoires in COVID-19. The repertoire was sequenced with immunoSEQ multiplex PCR; TCRdb's copy has only in-frame clones and lacks some. Here the sample spans fewer than 120,000 clones, 70% to 90% being singletons. The sequencing sample was made of peripheral blood. The receptors come from a human donor in a cohort sampled during active COVID-19.

The chain combines TRBV9 with TRBJ2-2; 7 bases line up with TRBD2. The germline V gene has CDR1 SGDLS and CDR2 YYNGEE. The CDR3 loop spans 14 amino acids. V shed 4 bases, J shed 5 bases, and the junction held 5 bases outside the gene matches. CDR3 protein: CASSSSGETGELFF. The CDR3 DNA is TGTGCCAGCAGCTCAAGCGGGGAGACCGGGGAGCTGTTTTTT.

The chain couples TRBV24-1 to TRBJ2-2; weak D call: TRBD1 (6 bases). The CDR3 runs 16 residues. The V gene's germline CDR1 is KGHDR and CDR2 SFDVKD. V was trimmed by 5 bases and J by 1 base, leaving 13 bases between them. CDR3: CATSATPTGNTGELFF. The CDR3 nucleotides read TGTGCCACCAGTGCCACACCGACAGGGAACACCGGGGAGCTGTTTTTT.

The chain carries TRBV28 and TRBJ1-2; 7 nucleotides match TRBD1. Per germline, CDR1 MDHEN and CDR2 SYDVKM. The CDR3 covers 12 residues. V lost 8 bases, J lost 7 bases, and 7 bases stayed unmatched. The CDR3 bases are TGTGCCAGCTTAGGGGGCGTAGGTGGCTACACCTTC. Translating gives CASLGGVGGYTF.

The sample holds many counts of this clone. The chain links TRBV30 to TRBJ2-1; 9 bases line up with TRBD2. The germline V gene encodes CDR1 GTSNPN and CDR2 SVGIG (reference sequence). V lost 6 bases, J lost 4 bases, and 4 bases stayed unmatched. The CDR3 sequence is 13 residues long. This CDR3 is CACFSGSYNEQFF. The CDR3 region has the DNA TGTGCCTGTTTTAGCGGGAGTTACAATGAGCAGTTCTTC.

This chain joins TRBV5-1 and TRBJ2-1; D might be TRBD2 (5 bases). CDR3 length: 14 amino acids. CDR1 is SGHRS and CDR2 is YFSETQ in the germline V gene. Trimming pared 0 bases from V and 6 bases from J, leaving 10 bases between. This CDR3 reads CASSLAGYSNEQFF. The CDR3 DNA follows: TGCGCCAGCAGCTTGGCGGGGTATAGCAATGAGCAGTTCTTC.

This clone was observed a few times. The chain uses TRBV18 and TRBJ1-1, with a weak D call TRBD1 (6 bases). The V end was cut by 5 bases, the J end by 3 bases, with 10 bases between. CDR1 is KGHSH and CDR2 is LQKENI in the germline V gene. This CDR3 spans 13 amino acids. CDR3 sequence (DNA): TGTGCCAGCTCAACAGGGCGGGACACTGAAGCTTTCTTT. It yields the protein CASSTGRDTEAFF. The entire variable domain, with the rest obtained from reference TRBV18 and TRBJ1-1, is as follows: NAGVMQNPRHLVRRRGQEARLRCSPMKGHSHVYWYRQLPEEGLKFMVYLQKENIIDESGMPKERFSAEFPKEGPSILRIQQVVRGDSAAYFCASSTGRDTEAFFGQGTRLTVV.

The chain combines TRBV6-5 with TRBJ1-5; D gene ambiguous. CDR1 MNHEY and CDR2 SVGAGI come from the germline V gene. Trimming left V 8 bases short and J 2 bases short, with 13 bases between. This CDR3 contains 14 residues. The CDR3 spells CASRRLSGNQPQHF. For the CDR3, the DNA is TGTGCCAGCCGGAGGCTTTCGGGCAATCAGCCCCAGCATTTT.

The J gene is TRBJ1-2, the V gene TRBV5-8, with 9 bases fitting TRBD1. The CDR3 runs 15 residues. The ends lost 0 bases at V and 4 bases at J; junction bases unmatched: 4. Germline CDR1 is SGHTS and CDR2 is YDEGEE. The CDR3 region has the DNA TGTGCCAGCAGCTTGGCCACAGGGGGCTTCTATGGCTACACCTTC. Encoded protein: CASSLATGGFYGYTF.

The chain recombines TRBV10-3 with TRBJ2-1, with D possibly being TRBD2 (6 bases). CDR1 and CDR2 (germline): ENHRY, SYGVKD. This CDR3 contains 12 residues. The V end lost 1 base, the J end lost 9 bases, and 7 bases lay between the germline ends. The DNA for the CDR3 is TGTGCCATCAGTGAGTGGGGAGGTGAGCAGTTCTTC. As protein: CAISEWGGEQFF.

The chain recombines TRBV6-2 or TRBV6-3 with TRBJ2-5, with 7 bases identical to TRBD2. The J segment lost 5 bases and the V segment lost 0 bases, leaving 3 bases of the junction unmatched. Germline loops: CDR1 MNHEY, CDR2 SVGEGT. CDR3 length equals 14 residues. The DNA of the CDR3 is TGTGCCAGCAGTTACTCCACGGGAGGCGAGACCCAGTACTTC. It specifies CASSYSTGGETQYF.

The chain joins TRBV5-8 to TRBJ2-6; D unclear. Trimming removed 5 bases from V and 1 base from J, with 16 bases in between. CDR1 and CDR2 (germline): SGHTS, YDEGEE. This CDR3 is built from 17 residues. The CDR3: CASRRLLLLSGANVLTF. The DNA of the CDR3 is TGTGCCAGCAGGAGACTCCTTCTGTTGTCTGGGGCCAACGTCCTGACTTTC.

The chain combines TRBV5-1 with TRBJ2-2, with 13 positions matching TRBD2. This CDR3 region has 15 residues. Trimming cost V 4 bases and J 5 bases; bases outside gene matches: 2. The germline V gene encodes CDR1 SGHRS and CDR2 YFSETQ. The CDR3 spells CASSRTSGGTGELFF. The DNA of the CDR3 is TGCGCCAGCAGCAGGACTAGCGGGGGAACCGGGGAGCTGTTTTTT.

This rearrangement joins TRBV30 to TRBJ1-2, with a weak D call TRBD1 (5 bases). This CDR3 is 14 amino acids long. CDR1 is GTSNPN and CDR2 is SVGIG in the germline V gene (reference sequence). The germline V and J ends were trimmed by 8 bases and 7 bases, with 23 bases remaining between them. CDR3 region: CASQVGGNSGGYTF. The CDR3 region has the DNA TGTGCCAGCCAAGTGGGGGGAAACTCCGGTGGCTACACCTTC.

This sequence joins TRBV10-3 and TRBJ1-5; 10 bases line up with TRBD1. V lost 7 bases and J lost 3; bases outside the gene matches: 3. CDR3 size: 14 residues. The germline V gene encodes CDR1 ENHRY and CDR2 SYGVKD. CDR3 DNA: TGTGCCATCAAGGGACAGGGGATCAATCAGCCCCAGCATTTT. It translates to CAIKGQGINQPQHF.

The V and J genes are TRBV19 and TRBJ1-4, with 8 bases identical to TRBD1. Germline V gene lookup returns CDR1 LNHDA and CDR2 SQIVND (reference sequence). The V and J ends lost 2 bases and 5 bases, in that order; junction bases with no gene match: 4. CDR3 length: 15 amino acids. Written as DNA, the CDR3 is TGTGCCAGTAGTATACACAGGGGGAACAATGAAAAACTGTTTTTT. Its translation is CASSIHRGNNEKLFF.

The chain carries TRBV6-1 and TRBJ2-7, with TRBD2 as a possible D gene (6 bases). CDR1 and CDR2 from the germline V gene are MNHNS and SASEGT. V was shortened by 1 base and J by 7 bases, with 17 bases between the two germline ends. The CDR3 extends over 15 amino acids. This CDR3 is CASSEEGSGGYEQYF. CDR3 nucleotide sequence: TGTGCCAGCAGTGAAGAGGGTAGCGGCGGTTATGAGCAGTACTTC.

The J gene is TRBJ1-5, the V gene TRBV28; unclear D gene. V was cut by 1 base and J by 3 bases, with 7 bases left in between. The CDR3 totals 14 residues. CDR1 is MDHEN, CDR2 SYDVKM, per germline. This CDR3 is CASSLSAVNQPQHF. The DNA of the CDR3 is TGTGCCAGCAGTTTATCAGCGGTCAATCAGCCCCAGCATTTT. The full variable domain, its missing parts supplied by reference TRBV28 and TRBJ1-5, is DVKVTQSSRYLVKRTGEKVFLECVQDMDHENMFWYRQDPGLGLRLIYFSYDVKMKEKGDIPEGYSVSREKKERFSLILESASTNQTSMYLCASSLSAVNQPQHFGDGTRLSIL.

Comment on this clone: A read error is likely, as this CDR3 ends without the conserved phenylalanine or tryptophan. The DNA is omitted, as the CDR3 cannot be located on it reliably, and the CDR3 follows TCRdb's listing. V usage is TRBV7-9 and J usage is TRBJ2-4; the table names TRBD1, a call not compared with the DNA. The germline V gene has CDR1 SEHNR and CDR2 FQNEAQ (reference sequence). The CDR3 numbers 9 amino acids, ends counted. CDR3 region: CASSPDRLI.

V and J are TRBV7-9 and TRBJ1-1, with no clear D. The V and J ends lost 3 bases and 2 bases respectively, with 16 bases between them. Germline V CDR1 and CDR2: SEHNR, FQNEAQ (reference sequence). The CDR3 extends over 16 amino acids. The DNA for the CDR3 is TGTGCCAGCAGCTTCTCGCAGGTTTCGCTTAACACTGAAGCTTTCTTT. Its protein product is CASSFSQVSLNTEAFF.

In regard to this clone: Sequence at one end of the junction differs from germline and may be a read error. This chain joins TRBV10-1 and TRBJ2-1; D is unclear. This CDR3 has 11 amino acids. Germline V CDR1 and CDR2: WNHNN, SYGVQD (reference sequence). For the CDR3, the DNA is TGCGCCAGCAGTCGCGATCCTACCCCCCTCTTC. The encoded protein is CASSRDPTPLF.

The chain's CDR3 is CASSARTGSNYGYTF. The CDR3 coding sequence is TGTGCCAGCAGCGCGCGGACAGGGAGTAACTATGGCTACACCTTC. J is TRBJ1-2 and V is TRBV7-8, with 8 bases identical to TRBD1. V was clipped by 5 bases and J by 1 base; unmatched bases: 6. Germline loops: CDR1 SGHVS, CDR2 FQNEAQ. The CDR3 spans 15 residues.

The chain couples TRBV10-2 to TRBJ2-5; 12 bases map to TRBD1. The CDR3 has 14 amino acids. V lost 4 bases and J lost 10; bases outside the gene matches: 7. CDR1 is WSHSY and CDR2 is SAAADI in the germline V gene. DNA for the CDR3: TGCGCCAGCAGTGGTGGGACAGGGGGCTGGGGCCAGTACTTC. Encoded protein: CASSGGTGGWGQYF.

The rearrangement uses TRBV7-2 and TRBJ2-1; 9 bases fit TRBD2. V dropped 1 base and J dropped 2; count of bases not matched to a gene: 3. Germline assignment: CDR1 SGHTA and CDR2 FQGNSA. The CDR3 loop spans 16 amino acids. The CDR3 region has the DNA TGTGCCAGCAGCTTAGATAGCGGGAGAACCTACAATGAGCAGTTCTTC. Translation gives CASSLDSGRTYNEQFF.

The chain recombines TRBV27 with TRBJ1-2, with D unclear. Germline V gives CDR1 MNHEY, CDR2 SMNVEV (reference sequence). This CDR3 region has 13 residues. Trimming pared 7 bases from V and 0 bases from J, leaving 9 bases between. CDR3 in amino acids: CASKAAANYGYTF. CDR3 bases: TGTGCCAGCAAGGCGGCAGCTAACTATGGCTACACCTTC.

This sequence joins TRBV4-3 and TRBJ1-3; D gene ambiguous. Between the trimmed V and J ends, which lost 11 bases and 0 bases, there was a span of 5 bases. The CDR3 is 11 residues long. Germline V gene sequence: CDR1 LGHNA, CDR2 YSLEER. DNA for the CDR3: TGCGCCGGCCGCTCTGGAAACACCATATATTTT. As protein: CAGRSGNTIYF.

The chain has TRBV5-6 and TRBJ1-1; no definite D call. CDR3 length: 11 amino acids. The V end lost 0 bases, the J end lost 6 bases, and 3 bases lay between the germline ends. Germline lookup yields CDR1 SGHDT and CDR2 YYEEEE. The chain's CDR3 is CASSLGAEAFF. The CDR3 nucleotides read TGTGCCAGCAGCTTGGGCGCTGAAGCTTTCTTT.

A single count supports this clone. The V gene is TRBV11-3, the J gene TRBJ2-3; 7 bases line up with TRBD1. The V and J ends lost 5 bases and 4 bases, in that order; junction bases with no gene match: 9. CDR3 size: 15 residues. Per the germline V gene, CDR1 is SGHNT and CDR2 is YENEEA. CDR3 region: CASSKSRGRADTQYF. The DNA for the CDR3 is TGTGCCAGCAGCAAATCCAGGGGGAGAGCAGATACGCAGTATTTT.

The chain is built from TRBV7-2 and TRBJ2-7; 13 bases are a match to TRBD2. V shed 5 bases, J shed 9 bases, and the junction held 10 bases outside the gene matches. Germline V gene sequence: CDR1 SGHTA, CDR2 FQGNSA. CDR3 length: 15 residues. The CDR3 DNA reads as TGTGCCAGCAGCCAACTCGGACTAGCGGGAGACGTGCAGTACTTC. It encodes CASSQLGLAGDVQYF.

The rearrangement joins TRBV6-5 to TRBJ1-3; perhaps TRBD1 as D (6 bases). Germline-derived CDR1 and CDR2 are MNHEY and SVGAGI. The CDR3 length is 14 residues. V gave up 8 bases and J gave up 0 bases, with 11 bases separating them. CDR3 in DNA: TGTGCCAGCGTGGACAGTCACTCTGGAAACACCATATATTTT. This gives the protein CASVDSHSGNTIYF.

The chain uses TRBV5-1 and TRBJ2-3, with 10 bases that match TRBD1. The CDR3 has 15 residues. Per the germline V gene, CDR1 is SGHRS and CDR2 is YFSETQ. Trimming took 7 bases from V and 3 from J; bases not matched to a gene: 8. CDR3 nucleotide sequence: TGCGCCAGCGGACGGGGACAGGGGTTGACAGATACGCAGTATTTT. It encodes CASGRGQGLTDTQYF.

DNA of the CDR3: TGTGCCAGCAGCGGGGGACAGGGGGAACCTAACTATGGCTACACCTTC. Protein sequence: CASSGGQGEPNYGYTF. The rearrangement uses TRBV9 and TRBJ1-2; 11 nucleotides line up with TRBD1. V dropped 3 bases and J dropped 0; count of bases not matched to a gene: 4. Per the germline V gene, CDR1 is SGDLS and CDR2 is YYNGEE. CDR3 length: 16 residues.

This clone showed up just a few times. The junction departs from the called germline gene at one end, perhaps through a read error. V gene TRBV25-1 combines with J gene TRBJ2-7; 9 bases map to TRBD1. CDR1 is MGHDK, CDR2 SYGVNS, per germline. The CDR3 sequence is 12 residues long. CDR3 nucleotide sequence: TGTGCCAGCAGTGTAGCAGGGGACAGGGTCAGATTC. This gives the protein CASSVAGDRVRF.